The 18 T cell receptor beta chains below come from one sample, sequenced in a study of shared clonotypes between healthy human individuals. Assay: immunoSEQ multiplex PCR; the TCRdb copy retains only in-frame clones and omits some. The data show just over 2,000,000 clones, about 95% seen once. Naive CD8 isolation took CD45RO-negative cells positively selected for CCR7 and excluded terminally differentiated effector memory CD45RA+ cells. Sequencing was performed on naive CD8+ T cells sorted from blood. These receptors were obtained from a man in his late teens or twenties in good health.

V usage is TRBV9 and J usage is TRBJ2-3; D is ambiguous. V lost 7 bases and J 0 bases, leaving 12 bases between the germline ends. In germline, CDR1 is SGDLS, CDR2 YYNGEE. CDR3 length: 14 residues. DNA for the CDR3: TGTGCCAGCGGCTCGGGTTCAAGCACAGATACGCAGTATTTT. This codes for CASGSGSSTDTQYF.

In DNA form, the CDR3 reads TGTGCCAGCAGCTCAGTGGAGACCCAGTACTTC. This sequence encodes CASSSVETQYF. The chain carries TRBV7-8 and TRBJ2-5; D gene ambiguous. This CDR3 contains 11 residues. Germline assignment: CDR1 SGHVS and CDR2 FQNEAQ. Trimming shortened V by 4 bases and J by 5 bases, and 5 bases separated the two germline ends.

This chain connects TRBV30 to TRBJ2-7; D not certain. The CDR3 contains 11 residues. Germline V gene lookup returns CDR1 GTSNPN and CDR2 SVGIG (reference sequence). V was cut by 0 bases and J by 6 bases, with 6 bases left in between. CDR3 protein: CAWSVVSEQYF. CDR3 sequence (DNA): TGTGCCTGGAGTGTGGTTTCCGAGCAGTACTTC.

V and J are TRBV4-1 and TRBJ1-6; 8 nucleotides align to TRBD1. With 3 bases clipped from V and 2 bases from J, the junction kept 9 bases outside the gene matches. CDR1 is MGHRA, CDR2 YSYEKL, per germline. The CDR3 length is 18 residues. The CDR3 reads CASSHIGQGEPYNSPLHF. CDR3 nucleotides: TGCGCCAGCAGCCACATCGGACAGGGCGAGCCCTATAATTCACCCCTCCACTTT.

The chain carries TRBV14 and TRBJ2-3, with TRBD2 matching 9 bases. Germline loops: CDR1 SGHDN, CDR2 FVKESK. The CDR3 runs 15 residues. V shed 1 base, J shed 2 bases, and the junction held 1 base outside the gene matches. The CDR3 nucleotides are TGTGCCAGCAGCCAAGTAGCGGGGGACACAGATACGCAGTATTTT. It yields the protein CASSQVAGDTDTQYF.

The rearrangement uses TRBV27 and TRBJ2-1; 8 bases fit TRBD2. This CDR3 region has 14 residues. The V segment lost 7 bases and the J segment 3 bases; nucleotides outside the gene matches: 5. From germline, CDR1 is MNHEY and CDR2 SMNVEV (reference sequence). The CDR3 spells CASTPTSGYNEQFF. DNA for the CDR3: TGTGCCAGCACCCCCACTAGCGGCTACAATGAGCAGTTCTTC.

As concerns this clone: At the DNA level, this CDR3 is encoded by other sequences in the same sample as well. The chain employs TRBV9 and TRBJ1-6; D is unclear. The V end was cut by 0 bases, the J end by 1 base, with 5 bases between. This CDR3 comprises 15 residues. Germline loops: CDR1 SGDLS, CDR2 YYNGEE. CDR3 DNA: TGTGCCAGCAGCGTAGCCGGTTCCTATAATTCACCCCTCCACTTT. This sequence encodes CASSVAGSYNSPLHF.

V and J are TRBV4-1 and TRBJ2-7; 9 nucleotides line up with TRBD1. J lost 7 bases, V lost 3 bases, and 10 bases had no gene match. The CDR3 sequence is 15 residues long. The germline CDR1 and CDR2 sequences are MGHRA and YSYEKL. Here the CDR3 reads CASSHKWTGAEEQYF. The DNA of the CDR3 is TGCGCCAGCAGCCATAAATGGACAGGGGCGGAGGAGCAGTACTTC.

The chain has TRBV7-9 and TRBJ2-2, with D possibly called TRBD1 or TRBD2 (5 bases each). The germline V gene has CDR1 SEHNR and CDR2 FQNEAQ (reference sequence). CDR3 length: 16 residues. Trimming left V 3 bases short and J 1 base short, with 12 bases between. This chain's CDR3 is CASSFPGTGNTGELFF. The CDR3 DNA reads TGTGCCAGCAGCTTTCCCGGGACCGGGAACACCGGGGAGCTGTTTTTT.

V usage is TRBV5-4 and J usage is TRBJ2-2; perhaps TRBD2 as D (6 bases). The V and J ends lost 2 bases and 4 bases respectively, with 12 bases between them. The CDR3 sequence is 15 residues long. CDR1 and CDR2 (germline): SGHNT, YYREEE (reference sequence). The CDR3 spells CASSLAAEGTGELFF. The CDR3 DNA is TGTGCCAGCAGCTTAGCAGCGGAGGGCACCGGGGAGCTGTTTTTT. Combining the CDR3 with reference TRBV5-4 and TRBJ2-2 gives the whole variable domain ETGVTQSPTHLIKTRGQQVTLRCSSQSGHNTVSWYQQALGQGPQFIFQYYREEENGRGNFPPRFSGLQFPNYSSELNVNALELDDSALYLCASSLAAEGTGELFFGEGSRLTVL.

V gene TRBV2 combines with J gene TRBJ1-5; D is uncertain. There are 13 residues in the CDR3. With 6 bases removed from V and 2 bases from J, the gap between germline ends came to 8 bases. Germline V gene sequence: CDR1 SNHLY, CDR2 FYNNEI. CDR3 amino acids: CASRDKGNQPQHF. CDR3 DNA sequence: TGTGCCAGCAGGGATAAGGGCAATCAGCCCCAGCATTTT.

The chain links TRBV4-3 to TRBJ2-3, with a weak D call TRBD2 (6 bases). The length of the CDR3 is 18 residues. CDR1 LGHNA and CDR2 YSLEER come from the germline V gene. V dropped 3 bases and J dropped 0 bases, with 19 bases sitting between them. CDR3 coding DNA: TGCGCCAGCAGCCAGTTTGTTTTCCTAGCGACTAGCACAGATACGCAGTATTTT. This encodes CASSQFVFLATSTDTQYF.

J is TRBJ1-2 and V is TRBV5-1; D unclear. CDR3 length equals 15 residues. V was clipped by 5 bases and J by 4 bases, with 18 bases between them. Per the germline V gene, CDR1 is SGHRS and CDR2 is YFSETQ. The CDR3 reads CASRPDPSVGYGYTF. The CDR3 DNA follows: TGCGCCAGCAGACCAGACCCCTCAGTGGGCTATGGCTACACCTTC.

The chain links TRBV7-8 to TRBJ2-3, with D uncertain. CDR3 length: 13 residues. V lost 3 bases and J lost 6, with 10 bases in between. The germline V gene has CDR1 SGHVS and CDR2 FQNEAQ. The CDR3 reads CASSFWGWDTQYF. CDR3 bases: TGTGCCAGCAGCTTCTGGGGATGGGATACGCAGTATTTT.

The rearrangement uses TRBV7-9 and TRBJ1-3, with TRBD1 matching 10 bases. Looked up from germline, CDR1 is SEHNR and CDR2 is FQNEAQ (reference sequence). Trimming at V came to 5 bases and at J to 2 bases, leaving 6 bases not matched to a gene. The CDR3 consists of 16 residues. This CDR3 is CASSEGQGFAGNTIYF. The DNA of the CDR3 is TGTGCCAGCAGCGAGGGACAGGGGTTTGCTGGAAACACCATATATTTT.

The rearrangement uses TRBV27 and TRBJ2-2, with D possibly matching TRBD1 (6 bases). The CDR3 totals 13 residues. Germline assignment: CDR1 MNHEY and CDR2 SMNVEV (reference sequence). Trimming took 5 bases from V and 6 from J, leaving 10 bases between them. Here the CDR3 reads CASSPRQAGELFF. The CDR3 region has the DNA TGTGCCAGCAGTCCAAGACAGGCCGGGGAGCTGTTTTTT.

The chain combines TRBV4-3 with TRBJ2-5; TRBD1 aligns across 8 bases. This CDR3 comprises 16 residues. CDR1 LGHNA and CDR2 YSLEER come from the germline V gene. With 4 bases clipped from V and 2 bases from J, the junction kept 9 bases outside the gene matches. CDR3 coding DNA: TGCGCCAGCAGCCCGGGGACAGGATTCGATCAAGAGACCCAGTACTTC. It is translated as CASSPGTGFDQETQYF.

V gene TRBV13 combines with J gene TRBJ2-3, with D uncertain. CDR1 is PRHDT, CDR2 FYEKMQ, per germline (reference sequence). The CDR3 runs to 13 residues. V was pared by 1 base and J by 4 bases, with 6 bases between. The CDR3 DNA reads TGTGCCAGCAGCTTAGAGCCCGCAGATACGCAGTATTTT. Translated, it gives CASSLEPADTQYF.